This entry lists 18 T cell receptor beta chains sequenced from one sample in a study of blood T cell repertoires in COVID-19. Produced via immunoSEQ multiplex PCR; TCRdb's table is partial and in-frame only. The sample holds under 95,000 clones; approximately 82% are singletons and the top ten take 0.95% to 1.5%. Sequenced sample: peripheral blood. These receptor sequences come from an elderly woman with acute or convalescent COVID-19.

This clone was seen a handful of times. The chain recombines TRBV28 with TRBJ2-5, with TRBD2 as a possible D gene (5 bases). CDR3 length equals 12 residues. From germline, CDR1 is MDHEN and CDR2 SYDVKM. V dropped 9 bases and J dropped 4 bases, with 12 bases sitting between them. The CDR3 DNA reads as TGTGCCAGTTGGACTCTCGGAGAGACCCAGTACTTC. Translating it yields CASWTLGETQYF.

This sequence joins TRBV3-1 (or the pseudogene TRBV3-2) and TRBJ1-2; tentatively, D is TRBD1 (6 bases). Germline CDR1 LGHDT, CDR2 YNNKEL (reference sequence). V was shortened by 4 bases and J by 11 bases, with 17 bases between the two germline ends. The CDR3 has 13 amino acids. CDR3 bases: TGTGCCAGCAGCCTTCAGGGGCGAGCCACTTACACCTTC. Protein product: CASSLQGRATYTF.

The sample holds a few counts of this clone. V is TRBV24-1 and J is TRBJ1-1, with 8 bases lining up with TRBD1. Trimming took 5 bases from V and 1 from J; bases not matched to a gene: 2. The germline CDR1 and CDR2 sequences are KGHDR and SFDVKD. The CDR3 has 14 residues. The CDR3 sequence is CATSAGQGNTEAFF. CDR3 DNA: TGTGCCACCAGTGCCGGACAGGGGAACACTGAAGCTTTCTTT.

The chain combines TRBV3-1 (or the pseudogene TRBV3-2) with TRBJ1-3, with D maybe TRBD1 (6 bases). Trimming took off 4 bases at V and 2 bases at J, with 15 bases between the two ends. CDR3 length: 16 amino acids. CDR1 is LGHDT, CDR2 YNNKEL, per germline (reference sequence). CDR3 bases: TGTGCCAGCAGCCGAACCAGAGGGGGTACTGGAAACACCATATATTTT. This gives the protein CASSRTRGGTGNTIYF.

CDR3 sequence reads: CASSTREGSPSYEQYF. CDR3 DNA: TGTGCCAGCAGCACGAGGGAGGGGTCCCCCTCCTACGAGCAGTACTTC. V usage is TRBV28 and J usage is TRBJ2-7; 7 positions agree with TRBD2. The V gene end was trimmed by 6 bases and the J gene end by 0 bases; junction bases not matched to a gene: 11. The CDR3 runs 16 residues. CDR1 and CDR2 from the germline V gene are MDHEN and SYDVKM.

This clone has just one count. The chain couples TRBV6-5 to TRBJ2-5; TRBD2 agrees at 8 bases. V lost 5 bases to trimming and J lost 4 bases; unmatched junction nucleotides: 6. The germline V gene encodes CDR1 MNHEY and CDR2 SVGAGI. This CDR3 has 14 residues. DNA for the CDR3: TGTGCCAGCAGTCCTCGGGGGGGCGGAGAGACCCAGTACTTC. As protein: CASSPRGGGETQYF.

The chain recombines TRBV3-1 (or the pseudogene TRBV3-2) with TRBJ2-6; 9 bases align to TRBD1. Germline assignment: CDR1 LGHDT and CDR2 YNNKEL (reference sequence). The CDR3 runs to 20 residues. With V trimmed by 0 bases and J by 0 bases, 9 bases remained unmatched. Written as DNA, the CDR3 is TGTGCCAGCAGCCAAGAGACCGGGACAGGGTCCCCCTCTGGGGCCAACGTCCTGACTTTC. Its protein is CASSQETGTGSPSGANVLTF.

The V gene is TRBV7-3, the J gene TRBJ2-1, with 9 bases matching TRBD1. The ends lost 4 bases at V and 9 bases at J; junction bases unmatched: 7. Germline assignment: CDR1 SGHTA and CDR2 FQGTGA. CDR3 length: 14 residues. The DNA for the CDR3 is TGTGCCAGCAGCTCCGGGACAGGGTCGGGTGAGCAGTTCTTC. As protein: CASSSGTGSGEQFF.

The chain uses TRBV5-1 and TRBJ2-3; D perhaps matches TRBD1 (6 bases). Trimming removed 6 bases at V and 4 bases at J, with 12 bases between. Germline V gene sequence: CDR1 SGHRS, CDR2 YFSETQ. This CDR3 has 13 amino acids. CDR3 coding DNA: TGCGCCAGCACTCTACAGGGCGCAGATACGCAGTATTTT. Residues: CASTLQGADTQYF.

V gene TRBV11-1 combines with J gene TRBJ2-5; TRBD2 matches 8 bases. Germline trimming cut 5 bases from V and 0 bases from J; bases unmatched to any gene: 5. Per the germline V gene, CDR1 is SGHAT and CDR2 is FQDESV (reference sequence). The CDR3 consists of 15 residues. The CDR3 reads CASSARGGYQETQYF. The CDR3, as DNA: TGTGCCAGCAGCGCCCGGGGGGGATACCAAGAGACCCAGTACTTC.

This clone was seen a single time. This chain uses TRBV9 with TRBJ2-1; TRBD2 might be the D (7 bases). V shed 2 bases and J shed 8 bases, with 17 bases lying between them. The CDR3 spans 15 residues. Germline V gene sequence: CDR1 SGDLS, CDR2 YYNGEE. The CDR3 sequence is CASSVLGGASDEQFF. The CDR3, as DNA: TGTGCCAGCAGCGTTCTGGGGGGGGCCAGCGATGAGCAGTTCTTC.

The chain uses TRBV7-8 and TRBJ1-6, with TRBD1 matching 7 bases. Trimming took 1 base from V and 4 from J; bases not matched to a gene: 1. The CDR3 has 15 amino acids. Germline V gene data show CDR1 as SGHVS and CDR2 as FQNEAQ. The DNA for the CDR3 is TGTGCCAGCAGCTTAGAACAGGGGTATAATTCACCCCTCCACTTT. Amino acids: CASSLEQGYNSPLHF.

This sequence joins TRBV11-2 and TRBJ1-2; the match to TRBD1 covers 7 bases. CDR3 size: 14 residues. CDR1 SGHAT and CDR2 FQNNGV come from the germline V gene. The ends lost 6 bases at V and 4 bases at J; junction bases unmatched: 8. The CDR3 sequence: CASSEPGTAYGYTF. CDR3 sequence (DNA): TGTGCCAGCAGTGAACCCGGGACAGCCTATGGCTACACCTTC.

About this clone: Being one base from a much bigger clone, this may be a read error. The same CDR3 is also encoded by other DNA sequences in this sample. This chain connects TRBV4-1 to TRBJ1-2; 9 nucleotides line up with TRBD1. The length of the CDR3 is 13 residues. Germline lookup yields CDR1 MGHRA and CDR2 YSYEKL. CDR3: CASSRGQGYGYTF. CDR3 DNA sequence: TGCGCCAGCAGCCGGGGACAGGGTTATGGCTACACTTTC.

The chain has TRBV27 and TRBJ1-2, with D possibly being TRBD1 (5 bases). This CDR3 has 14 residues. Germline V CDR1 and CDR2: MNHEY, SMNVEV (reference sequence). Trimming cost V 4 bases and J 7 bases, with 16 bases left between them. CDR3 region: CASSSPGMSGGYTF. As DNA, the CDR3 is TGTGCCAGCAGTTCCCCAGGGATGTCGGGTGGCTACACCTTC.

The chain combines TRBV6-1 with TRBJ1-6, with 8 bases aligning to TRBD1. V lost 3 bases and J lost 9; bases outside the gene matches: 7. CDR1 is MNHNS and CDR2 is SASEGT in the germline V gene. This CDR3 is built from 15 residues. The CDR3 nucleotides read TGTGCCAGCAGTGAGTTTAAGACAGGGGTTTCACCCCTCCACTTT. It translates to CASSEFKTGVSPLHF.

This sequence joins TRBV28 and TRBJ1-5; D is undetermined. CDR3 length: 12 amino acids. Germline CDR1 is MDHEN and CDR2 is SYDVKM. V was trimmed by 5 bases and J by 3 bases, leaving 5 bases between them. In DNA form, the CDR3 reads TGTGCCAGCAGTGTAATCAATCAGCCCCAGCATTTT. Translation gives CASSVINQPQHF.

This clone has just one count. V usage is TRBV10-2 and J usage is TRBJ1-1; 8 bases line up with TRBD1. V dropped 10 bases and J dropped 4; count of bases not matched to a gene: 8. CDR1 is WSHSY and CDR2 is SAAADI in the germline V gene. The CDR3 sequence is 13 residues long. CDR3 bases: TGCGCCATCAGGGACAGGTCCGTCACTGAAGCTTTCTTT. Residues: CAIRDRSVTEAFF.